One sample yielded the 25 T cell receptor beta chains listed below, sequenced in a study of molecular identifiers for immune sequencing clone quantification. Each CDR3 protein is one row after TCRdb ran MiXCR on the PCR reads. The repertoire includes some 65,000 distinct CDR3 sequences, less than 20% of them detected once, and about 1.6% sits in the top ten. Specimen: naive CD8+ T cells from blood, with Jurkat cell RNA spiked in. Subset here: FACS-sorted CD8+CD4-CCR7+CD45RA+ naive T cells. The receptors originated from a human donor in good health. Some libraries in this study had Jurkat cell RNA spiked in.

This clonotype was detected ten times or more. The V call is TRBV7-9, the J call TRBJ2-2; D remains unclear. From germline, CDR1 is SEHNR and CDR2 FQNEAQ (reference sequence). The CDR3 sequence is 13 residues long. Trimming shortened V by 5 bases and J by 1 base, and 5 bases separated the two germline ends. The CDR3 nucleotides are TGTGCCAGCAGCGAGGAGAACACCGGGGAGCTGTTTTTT. Its protein product is CASSEENTGELFF.

In its sample, this clonotype was seen many times. This chain joins TRBV24-1 and TRBJ2-3; D possibly corresponds to TRBD2 (5 bases). Germline V CDR1 and CDR2: KGHDR, SFDVKD. Between the trimmed V and J ends, which lost 5 bases and 4 bases, there was a span of 6 bases. There are 12 residues in the CDR3. The DNA of the CDR3 is TGTGCCACCAGTGCGAGGGCAGATACGCAGTATTTT. Its protein product is CATSARADTQYF.

As to this clonotype: A read error is possible here, since a much larger clone lies one base away. The V gene is TRBV19, the J gene TRBJ2-7, with D unclear. The V end lost 5 bases, the J end lost 6 bases, and 17 bases lay between the germline ends. Germline V gives CDR1 LNHDA, CDR2 SQIVND (reference sequence). This CDR3 is built from 14 residues. The CDR3 region is CASSAGSMHCEQYF. The CDR3, as DNA: TGTGCCAGTAGTGCTGGGTCGATGCACTGCGAGCAGTACTTC. The full variable domain, completed using reference TRBV19 and TRBJ2-7, is DGGITQSPKYLFRKEGQNVTLSCEQNLNHDAMYWYRQDPGQGLRLIYYSQIVNDFQKGDIAEGYSVSREKKESFPLTVTSAQKNPTAFYLCASSAGSMHCEQYFGPGTRLTVT.

This clonotype was detected many times. The chain combines TRBV20-1 with TRBJ1-1; D may be TRBD1 (6 bases). This CDR3 has 13 residues. In germline, CDR1 is DFQATT, CDR2 SNEGSKA (reference sequence). Trimming cost V 3 bases and J 6 bases, with 14 bases left between them. The CDR3 reads CSARLTGAAEAFF. DNA of the CDR3: TGCAGTGCTAGGCTAACGGGGGCAGCTGAAGCTTTCTTT.

This clonotype was found many times. This sequence joins TRBV7-8 and TRBJ2-3; D might be TRBD1 (5 bases). This CDR3 comprises 14 residues. Per germline, CDR1 SGHVS and CDR2 FQNEAQ. V shed 2 bases and J shed 4 bases, with 10 bases lying between them. CDR3 sequence reads: CASSLQGRADTQYF. DNA for the CDR3: TGTGCCAGCAGCTTACAGGGAAGGGCAGATACGCAGTATTTT.

This chain joins TRBV28 and TRBJ2-1; the D is unclear. CDR3 length equals 17 residues. V lost 6 bases and J 3 bases, leaving 21 bases between the germline ends. Germline values: CDR1 MDHEN, CDR2 SYDVKM. The DNA of the CDR3 is TGTGCCAGCAGCATCCGGGCCCTAACACCTTTCTACAATGAGCAGTTCTTC. As protein: CASSIRALTPFYNEQFF.

V and J are TRBV7-9 and TRBJ2-1; D possibly uses TRBD1 or TRBD2 (6 bases each). Germline V gene lookup returns CDR1 SEHNR and CDR2 FQNEAQ (reference sequence). Trimming took off 5 bases at V and 7 bases at J, with 15 bases between the two ends. This CDR3 region has 14 residues. DNA of the CDR3: TGTGCCAGCAGCCCATGGACAGCGGGTAATGAGCAGTTCTTC. Translated, it gives CASSPWTAGNEQFF.

This clonotype has a count of ten or more. The chain has TRBV7-6 and TRBJ2-2; 10 positions match TRBD2. In germline, CDR1 is SGHVS, CDR2 FNYEAQ. The V gene end was trimmed by 1 base and the J gene end by 6 bases; junction bases not matched to a gene: 8. The CDR3 extends over 17 amino acids. The CDR3 here is CASSLVPSGSKAGELFF. CDR3 DNA sequence: TGTGCCAGCAGCTTAGTCCCTAGCGGGAGTAAGGCCGGGGAGCTGTTTTTT. The entire variable domain, with the rest obtained from reference TRBV7-6 and TRBJ2-2, is as follows: GAGVSQSPRYKVTKRGQDVALRCDPISGHVSLYWYRQALGQGPEFLTYFNYEAQQDKSGLPNDRFSAERPEGSISTLTIQRTEQRDSAMYRCASSLVPSGSKAGELFFGEGSRLTVL.

This clonotype was observed a few times. The chain uses TRBV7-3 and TRBJ2-5, with D possibly being TRBD2 (5 bases). This CDR3 contains 16 residues. Germline CDR1 and CDR2: SGHTA and FQGTGA. Trimming pared 1 base from V and 4 bases from J, leaving 16 bases between. The CDR3 loop is CASSLISSGKGETQYF. The DNA of the CDR3 is TGTGCCAGCAGCTTAATATCTTCGGGGAAAGGAGAGACCCAGTACTTC.

In regard to this clonotype: With a much larger clone just one base away, this may be a read error. The rearrangement joins TRBV11-3 to TRBJ2-2; perhaps TRBD1 as D (6 bases). This CDR3 contains 18 residues. Germline CDR1 is SGHNT and CDR2 is YENEEA. With 3 bases removed from V and 3 bases from J, the gap between germline ends came to 20 bases. The CDR3 DNA sequence: TGTGCCAGCAGCTTGGAAACTACCGGGACAAGGGACACCGGGGAGCTGTTTTTT. Protein product: CASSLETTGTRDTGELFF.

The chain uses TRBV11-2 and TRBJ2-1; TRBD2 agrees at 9 bases. The CDR3 sequence is 14 residues long. V lost 3 bases, J lost 15 bases, and 12 bases stayed unmatched. The germline gives CDR1 SGHAT, CDR2 FQNNGV. CDR3: CASSLSTSGRGTFF. CDR3 sequence (DNA): TGTGCCAGCAGCTTGTCGACTAGCGGCCGAGGGACGTTCTTC.

This clonotype has ten or more counts. The chain joins TRBV29-1 to TRBJ2-1, with 7 bases fitting TRBD2. This CDR3 is 13 amino acids long. Germline CDR1 SQVTM, CDR2 ANQGSEA. V was pared by 7 bases and J by 7 bases, with 10 bases of the junction left unmatched. The CDR3 nucleotides are TGCAGCGCCCCGAGCGGGGAATGGAATGAGCAGTTCTTC. It encodes CSAPSGEWNEQFF.

V gene TRBV7-6 combines with J gene TRBJ2-2; D possibly corresponds to TRBD2 (6 bases). Trimming shortened V by 3 bases and J by 5 bases, and 16 bases separated the two germline ends. CDR3 length equals 16 residues. In germline, CDR1 is SGHVS, CDR2 FNYEAQ. CDR3 bases: TGTGCCAGCAGCTTTTTTGTGGGAGGAGATACCGGGGAGCTGTTTTTT. Protein: CASSFFVGGDTGELFF.

At least ten counts were recorded for this clonotype. The CDR3 DNA sequence: TGTGCCGCCCTAGGACCAGATACGCAGTATTTT. As protein: CAALGPDTQYF. The chain recombines TRBV3-1 with TRBJ2-3; D is undetermined. This CDR3 comprises 11 residues. The germline CDR1 and CDR2 sequences are LGHDT and YNNKEL (reference sequence). V was cut by 11 bases and J by 4 bases, with 10 bases left in between.

This clonotype was recorded many times. The J gene is TRBJ1-1, the V gene TRBV11-2; D not certain. Trimming took 5 bases from V and 4 from J, leaving 11 bases between them. CDR1 and CDR2 from the germline V gene are SGHAT and FQNNGV. The CDR3 consists of 13 residues. The CDR3: CASSPEGSTEAFF. CDR3 DNA: TGTGCCAGCAGCCCCGAGGGAAGCACTGAAGCTTTCTTT. Full variable domain (remainder filled in from reference TRBV11-2 and TRBJ1-1): EAGVAQSPRYKIIEKRQSVAFWCNPISGHATLYWYQQILGQGPKLLIQFQNNGVVDDSQLPKDRFSAERLKGVDSTLKIQPAKLEDSAVYLCASSPEGSTEAFFGQGTRLTVV.

This clonotype has at least ten counts. The chain links TRBV7-6 to TRBJ2-7; D is tentatively TRBD1 or TRBD2 (5 bases each). The CDR3 is 15 residues long. Germline CDR1 is SGHVS and CDR2 is FNYEAQ. V lost 1 base to trimming and J lost 7 bases, with 17 bases between them. The CDR3 here is CASSLVTGASGEQYF. DNA for the CDR3: TGTGCCAGCAGCTTAGTAACCGGGGCCTCTGGAGAGCAGTACTTC.

The sample holds many counts of this clonotype. V is TRBV6-2 or TRBV6-3 and J is TRBJ1-1; D perhaps matches TRBD1 (5 bases). Trimming left V 5 bases short and J 4 bases short, with 14 bases between. This CDR3 is built from 14 residues. Germline CDR1 reads MNHEY; CDR2 reads SVGEGT. The CDR3 is CASSGSGGTTEAFF. The CDR3 DNA sequence: TGTGCCAGCAGTGGTTCTGGGGGGACCACTGAAGCTTTCTTT.

About this clonotype: This sequence may be a read error, since a much larger clone differs from it by one base. The chain carries TRBV5-3 and TRBJ2-1; 9 nucleotides line up with TRBD2. TRBV5-3 is reported as an ORF; its role is uncertain. CDR3 length equals 16 residues. Germline trimming cut 8 bases from V and 6 bases from J; bases unmatched to any gene: 15. The CDR3 DNA reads TGTGCCAGCAGCAGGTTCCATGCGGGAGGGCCCAATGAGCAGTTCTTC. Translated: CASSRFHAGGPNEQFF.

This clonotype has ten or more counts. The chain links TRBV13 to TRBJ2-5; tentatively, D is TRBD1 (5 bases). The ends were cut back, 5 bases at V and 5 bases at J, with 12 bases in the middle. Germline values: CDR1 PRHDT, CDR2 FYEKMQ (reference sequence). This CDR3 region has 13 residues. The CDR3 nucleotides are TGTGCCAGCAGCCAGCAGGGTTTTGAGACCCAGTACTTC. Its translation is CASSQQGFETQYF.

Worth noting for this clonotype: One junction end disagrees with the germline gene, perhaps due to a read error. The gene calls are TRBV6-5 and TRBJ1-1; D possibly corresponds to TRBD1 (5 bases). The germline gives CDR1 MNHEY, CDR2 SVGAGI. This CDR3 comprises 13 residues. This chain's CDR3 is CASSYSGQLEALF. For the CDR3, the DNA is TGTGCCAGCAGTTACTCGGGGCAGCTTGAAGCTCTCTTT.

Concerning this clonotype itself: Given a much more abundant clone one base away, this may be a read error. The chain employs TRBV29-1 and TRBJ1-2, with TRBD1 identical over 8 bases. CDR1 and CDR2 from the germline V gene are SQVTM and ANQGSEA. The CDR3 length is 14 residues. The CDR3 protein is CGVEKTGDFYGYTF. Here the CDR3 DNA reads TGCGGCGTTGAGAAGACAGGGGATTTCTATGGCTACACCTTC.

As for this clonotype: A read error may be the cause here, since a much bigger clone is one base away. The V gene is TRBV20-1, the J gene TRBJ2-7; D remains ambiguous. Germline V lookup: CDR1 DFQATT, CDR2 SNEGSKA (reference sequence). This CDR3 contains 14 residues. CDR3 nucleotide sequence: TGCAGTGCTAGAGATCACATAAGCTCCTACGAGCAGTGCTTC. Protein: CSARDHISSYEQCF.

This clonotype was seen ten or more times. The rearrangement joins TRBV6-4 to TRBJ2-4; no clear D. This CDR3 has 15 amino acids. V was trimmed by 4 bases and J by 2 bases, leaving 12 bases between them. Germline CDR1 MRHNA, CDR2 SNTAGT. This CDR3 reads CASSALETPKNIQYF. CDR3 DNA sequence: TGTGCCAGCAGTGCCCTGGAGACACCCAAAAACATTCAGTACTTC.

This clonotype has ten or more counts. This chain joins TRBV4-1 and TRBJ2-1, with D unclear. The CDR3 is made up of 14 amino acids. The germline CDR1 and CDR2 sequences are MGHRA and YSYEKL. Trimming pared 0 bases from V and 11 bases from J, leaving 14 bases between. The chain's CDR3 is CASSQDARWEKQFF. The CDR3 region has the DNA TGCGCCAGCAGCCAAGATGCTAGATGGGAAAAGCAGTTCTTC.

This clonotype came up once. This chain connects TRBV11-2 to TRBJ2-2; either TRBD1 or TRBD2 may fit D (5 bases each). V was trimmed by 1 base and J by 5 bases, leaving 17 bases between them. The CDR3 consists of 17 residues. The germline V gene encodes CDR1 SGHAT and CDR2 FQNNGV. CDR3 nucleotides: TGTGCCAGCAGCTTAGTTGGGACCTTCATTGGAACCGGGGAGCTGTTTTTT. Its translation: CASSLVGTFIGTGELFF. Looking up the rest from reference TRBV11-2 and TRBJ2-2 gives the full variable domain: EAGVAQSPRYKIIEKRQSVAFWCNPISGHATLYWYQQILGQGPKLLIQFQNNGVVDDSQLPKDRFSAERLKGVDSTLKIQPAKLEDSAVYLCASSLVGTFIGTGELFFGEGSRLTVL.